These 3 T cell receptor beta chains came from one sample sequenced in a study of blood T cell repertoires in COVID-19. Assay used: immunoSEQ multiplex PCR; TCRdb lists only in-frame clones, some missing. The sample shows a few hundred thousand clones, 85% to 90% of them seen only once. Sequenced: peripheral blood. The receptors come from a woman in her thirties with COVID-19, enrolled during active disease.

This clone has a single count. The chain joins TRBV29-1 to TRBJ1-2; possible D gene TRBD1, 6 bases. The CDR3 length is 11 residues. Trimming shortened V by 7 bases and J by 6 bases, and 12 bases separated the two germline ends. CDR1 is SQVTM, CDR2 ANQGSEA, per germline. The CDR3 protein is CSASGDDGYTF. CDR3 DNA: TGCAGCGCCTCAGGGGATGATGGCTACACCTTC.

The chain employs TRBV5-1 and TRBJ1-3; possible D gene TRBD1, 5 bases. Germline-derived CDR1 and CDR2 are SGHRS and YFSETQ. This CDR3 comprises 14 residues. V was clipped by 4 bases and J by 3 bases, with 11 bases between them. The CDR3 DNA reads as TGCGCCAGCAGCCCGACAGAGCTTGGAAACACCATATATTTT. As protein: CASSPTELGNTIYF. The variable domain in full, with the rest retrieved from reference TRBV5-1 and TRBJ1-3, is KAGVTQTPRYLIKTRGQQVTLSCSPISGHRSVSWYQQTPGQGLQFLFEYFSETQRNKGNFPGRFSGRQFSNSRSEMNVSTLELGDSALYLCASSPTELGNTIYFGEGSWLTVV.

A few counts support this clone. The chain uses TRBV11-2 and TRBJ1-1, with TRBD1 matching over 7 bases. The CDR3 has 16 residues. Germline CDR1 is SGHAT and CDR2 is FQNNGV. V was pared by 5 bases and J by 1 base, with 10 bases of the junction left unmatched. The CDR3 DNA sequence: TGTGCCAGCAGCCCCGGGACAGCAATTACGAACACTGAAGCTTTCTTT. It is translated as CASSPGTAITNTEAFF.